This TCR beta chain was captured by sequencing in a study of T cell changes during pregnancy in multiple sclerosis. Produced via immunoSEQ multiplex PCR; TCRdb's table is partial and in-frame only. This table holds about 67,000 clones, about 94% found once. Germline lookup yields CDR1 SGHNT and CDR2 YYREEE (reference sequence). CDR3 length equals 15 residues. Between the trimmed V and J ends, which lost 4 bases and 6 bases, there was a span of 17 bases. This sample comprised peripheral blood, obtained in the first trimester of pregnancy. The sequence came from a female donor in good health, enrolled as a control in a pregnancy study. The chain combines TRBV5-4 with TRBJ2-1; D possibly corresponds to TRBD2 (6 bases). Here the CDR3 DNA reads TGTGCCAGCAGCGGGATTGGGACTCGGGCCAATGAGCAGTTCTTC. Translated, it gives CASSGIGTRANEQFF.